This entry lists 3 T cell receptor beta chains sequenced from one sample in a study of blood T cell repertoires in COVID-19 (dated by TCRdb to about 2020). To prepare the library, the immunoSEQ multiplex PCR assay was applied. TCRdb provides this immuneACCESS table in a form limited to in-frame rearrangements. Some clones are lacking; in checked studies, under half of them reflect an unresolved V gene, and why the rest are absent is not known. The sample profile shows 430,000 or so clones; about 90% of them were found once. The top ten clonotypes cover roughly 0.84% of the sample. The sequenced material came from peripheral blood. Every receptor here comes from a young man with COVID-19, enrolled during active disease.

The rearrangement joins TRBV2 to TRBJ2-6, with 7 bases aligning to TRBD1. There are 17 residues in the CDR3. With 7 bases clipped from V and 0 bases from J, the junction kept 9 bases outside the gene matches. In germline, CDR1 is SNHLY, CDR2 FYNNEI. The CDR3 DNA reads as TGTGCCAGCACCCAGTTGGGGACAGTCTCTGGGGCCAACGTCCTGACTTTC. Translating gives CASTQLGTVSGANVLTF.

As DNA, the CDR3 is TGTGCCAGCAGCTTGGCCCGGCAGCGCGAGCAGTACTTC. Amino acids: CASSLARQREQYF. The gene calls are TRBV5-4 and TRBJ2-7; D is ambiguous. The CDR3 length is 13 residues. Trimming removed 0 bases at V and 6 bases at J, with 10 bases between. Germline-derived CDR1 and CDR2 are SGHNT and YYREEE (reference sequence). The variable domain in full, completed from reference TRBV5-4 and TRBJ2-7, reads ETGVTQSPTHLIKTRGQQVTLRCSSQSGHNTVSWYQQALGQGPQFIFQYYREEENGRGNFPPRFSGLQFPNYSSELNVNALELDDSALYLCASSLARQREQYFGPGTRLTVT.

This chain links TRBV3-1 (or the pseudogene TRBV3-2) with TRBJ2-3; 7 nucleotides match TRBD1. J lost 0 bases, V lost 4 bases, and 10 bases had no gene match. Germline-derived CDR1 and CDR2 are LGHDT and YNNKEL (reference sequence). There are 17 residues in the CDR3. CDR3 nucleotides: TGTGCCAGCAGCCTCCCCGGAACAGGGGCTAGCACAGATACGCAGTATTTT. Translation: CASSLPGTGASTDTQYF.